This T cell receptor beta chain emerged from a study of T cell responses to AZD1222 COVID-19 vaccine. General study findings and limits: Mostly white British, mostly female donors; authors suggested clonal diversity may be underestimated. At study baseline, merely several AZD1222 recipients were seropositive.

V shed 5 bases, J shed 1 base, and the junction held 6 bases outside the gene matches. Looked up from germline, CDR1 is SNHLY and CDR2 is FYNNEI. The CDR3 loop spans 15 amino acids. A word on this clone: As yet, its antigen is unknown.

Measured with immunoSEQ multiplex PCR; TCRdb has only the in-frame clones, and not every one. This table has 140,000 to 150,000 clones, about 90% appearing once. The source of this sequence is an adult who received the AZD1222 COVID-19 vaccine. The sample in question was peripheral blood, obtained 28 days after the second AZD1222 dose. This rearrangement joins TRBV2 to TRBJ1-1, with 8 bases lining up with TRBD1. The CDR3 is CASSLRDRRNTEAFF. The CDR3 DNA reads as TGTGCCAGCAGTCTACGGGACAGGAGGAACACTGAAGCTTTCTTT.